This T cell receptor beta chain was obtained from a study of T-cell memory formation after mild COVID-19. In this sample, this clonotype turned up a few times. CDR1 is LGHNA and CDR2 is YNFKEQ in the germline V gene. The CDR3 is made up of 15 amino acids. Trimming cost V 4 bases and J 2 bases, with 12 bases left between them. TCRdb reprocessed the 5' RACE reads via MiXCR and lists one record per CDR3 protein. In the table there are about 560,000 distinct CDR3 sequences, about a fifth of which are singletons. The sequence derives from an adult woman who had mild COVID-19 (a few samples of this study predate the infection). Cell type and time point are not known. Sequencing was performed on PBMCs or a T cell subset sorted from them (not recorded which). V is TRBV4-2 and J is TRBJ2-1; D might be TRBD1 or TRBD2, each matching 7 bases. CDR3 in DNA: TGTGCCAGCAGCCCAGGGGGGGCAGCCTACAATGAGCAGTTCTTC. Translated: CASSPGGAAYNEQFF.